The entry that follows covers one TCR beta chain sequence. Its antigen is undetermined. Expressed TCRB transcripts were sequenced, since all the RNA that had been isolated was reverse transcribed. Produced via immunoSEQ multiplex PCR; TCRdb's table is partial and in-frame only. The sample holds some 250,000 clones; approximately 14% are singletons and the top ten take approximately 0.018%. Per the germline V gene, CDR1 is LNHDA and CDR2 is SQIVND (reference sequence). The CDR3 contains 13 residues. Trimming cost V 6 bases and J 6 bases; bases outside gene matches: 8. This sample is part of a study of beta chain features in type 1 diabetes. General study findings and limits: TCRB CDR3 length was moderately but significantly reduced in all four CD4+ subsets of Type 1 diabetes patients.

V usage is TRBV19 and J usage is TRBJ2-7; 7 nucleotides line up with TRBD2. The clonotype comes from a man aged 25-45 years with type 1 diabetes. Sequenced material: naive CD4+ T cells from blood. The CDR3 DNA reads as TGTGCCAGTAGCTCCACCACGGGGGGCGAGCAGTACTTC. The encoded protein is CASSSTTGGEQYF.